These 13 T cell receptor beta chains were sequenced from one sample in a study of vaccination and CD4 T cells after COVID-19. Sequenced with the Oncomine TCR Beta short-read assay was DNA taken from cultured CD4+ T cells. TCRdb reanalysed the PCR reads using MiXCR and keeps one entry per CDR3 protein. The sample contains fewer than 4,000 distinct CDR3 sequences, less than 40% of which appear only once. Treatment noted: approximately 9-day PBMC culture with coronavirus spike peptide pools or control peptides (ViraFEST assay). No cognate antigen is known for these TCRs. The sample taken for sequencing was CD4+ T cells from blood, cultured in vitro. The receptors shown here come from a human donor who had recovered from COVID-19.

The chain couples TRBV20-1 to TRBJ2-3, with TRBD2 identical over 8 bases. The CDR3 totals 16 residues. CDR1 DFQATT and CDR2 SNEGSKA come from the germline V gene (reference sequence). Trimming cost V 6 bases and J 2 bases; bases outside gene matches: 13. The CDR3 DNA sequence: TGCAGTGCCTACAGCGGGGGCCTATCCCTCACAGATACGCAGTATTTT. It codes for CSAYSGGLSLTDTQYF.

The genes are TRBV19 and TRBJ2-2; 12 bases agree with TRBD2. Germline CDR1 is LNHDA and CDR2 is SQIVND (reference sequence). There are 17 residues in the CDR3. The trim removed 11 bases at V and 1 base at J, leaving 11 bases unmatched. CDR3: CAGTETSGGLNTGELFF. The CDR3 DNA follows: TGTGCCGGTACCGAGACTAGCGGGGGATTGAACACCGGGGAGCTGTTTTTT.

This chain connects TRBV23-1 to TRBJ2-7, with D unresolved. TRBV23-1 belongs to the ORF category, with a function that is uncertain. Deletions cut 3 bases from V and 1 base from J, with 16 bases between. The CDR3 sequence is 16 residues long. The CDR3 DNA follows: TGCGCCAGCAGTCACCCGGCGTTCTCCCTATCCTACGAGCAGTACTTC. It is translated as CASSHPAFSLSYEQYF.

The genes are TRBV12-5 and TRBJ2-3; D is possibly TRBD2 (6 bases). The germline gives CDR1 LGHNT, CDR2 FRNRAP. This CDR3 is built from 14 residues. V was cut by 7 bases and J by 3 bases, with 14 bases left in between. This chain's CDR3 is CASVPGTGTDTQYF. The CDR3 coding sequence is TGTGCTAGTGTGCCAGGGACTGGGACAGATACGCAGTATTTT.

The CDR3 is CASIESDHPRGAFF. The CDR3 DNA reads as TGTGCCAGCATCGAGAGCGACCACCCCCGGGGAGCTTTCTTT. The chain joins TRBV2 to TRBJ1-1; D unresolved. Trimming removed 7 bases from V and 10 bases from J, with 22 bases in between. This CDR3 contains 14 residues. Looked up from germline, CDR1 is SNHLY and CDR2 is FYNNEI. The complete variable domain, with remaining parts taken from reference TRBV2 and TRBJ1-1, reads EPEVTQTPSHQVTQMGQEVILRCVPISNHLYFYWYRQILGQKVEFLVSFYNNEISEKSEIFDDQFSVERPDGSNFTLKIRSTKLEDSAMYFCASIESDHPRGAFFGQGTRLTVV.

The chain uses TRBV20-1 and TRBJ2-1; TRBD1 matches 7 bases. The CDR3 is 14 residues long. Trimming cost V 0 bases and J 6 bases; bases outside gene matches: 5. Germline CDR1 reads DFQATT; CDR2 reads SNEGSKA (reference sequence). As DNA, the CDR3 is TGCAGTGCTAGAGACTTTCCAGGGGGCAATGAGCAGTTCTTC. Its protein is CSARDFPGGNEQFF.

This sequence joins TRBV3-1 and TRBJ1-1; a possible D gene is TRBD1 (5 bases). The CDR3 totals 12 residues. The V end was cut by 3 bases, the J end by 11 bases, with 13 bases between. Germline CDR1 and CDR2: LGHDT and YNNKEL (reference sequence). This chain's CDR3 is CASSQRTTVAFF. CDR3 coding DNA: TGTGCCAGCAGCCAGAGGACAACCGTGGCTTTCTTT.

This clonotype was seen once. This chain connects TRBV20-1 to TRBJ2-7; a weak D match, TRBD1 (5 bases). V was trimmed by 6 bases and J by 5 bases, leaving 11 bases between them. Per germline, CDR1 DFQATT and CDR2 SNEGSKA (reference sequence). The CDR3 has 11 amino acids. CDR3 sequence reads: CSAARVDEQYF. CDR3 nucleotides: TGCAGTGCCGCCAGGGTGGACGAGCAGTACTTC.

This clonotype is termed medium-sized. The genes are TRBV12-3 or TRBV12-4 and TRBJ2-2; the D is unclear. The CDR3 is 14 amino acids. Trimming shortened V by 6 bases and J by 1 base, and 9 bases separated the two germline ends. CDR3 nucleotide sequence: TGTGCCAGCAGCTTGCTCCTGAACACCGGGGAGCTGTTTTTT. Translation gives CASSLLLNTGELFF.

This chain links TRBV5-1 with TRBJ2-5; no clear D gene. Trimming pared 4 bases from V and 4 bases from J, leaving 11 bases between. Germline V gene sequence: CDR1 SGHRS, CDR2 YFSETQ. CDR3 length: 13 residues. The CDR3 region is CASSADKGETQYF. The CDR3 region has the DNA TGCGCCAGCAGCGCCGACAAGGGAGAGACCCAGTACTTC.

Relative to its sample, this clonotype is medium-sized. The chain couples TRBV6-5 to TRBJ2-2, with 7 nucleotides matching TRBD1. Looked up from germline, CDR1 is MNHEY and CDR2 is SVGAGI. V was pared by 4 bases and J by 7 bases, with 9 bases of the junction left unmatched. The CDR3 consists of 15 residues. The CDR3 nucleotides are TGTGCCAGCAGTTCACCAGGGGGTTGGGGCGGGGAGCTGTTTTTT. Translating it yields CASSSPGGWGGELFF.

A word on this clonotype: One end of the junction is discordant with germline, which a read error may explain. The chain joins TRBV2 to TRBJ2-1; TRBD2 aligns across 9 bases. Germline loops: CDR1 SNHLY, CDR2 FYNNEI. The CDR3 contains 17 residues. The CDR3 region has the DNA TGTACCAGCAGCCCCCTTAGCGGGGGCGACCTTTACAATGAGCAGTTCTTC. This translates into CTSSPLSGGDLYNEQFF. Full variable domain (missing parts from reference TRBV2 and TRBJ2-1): EPEVTQTPSHQVTQMGQEVILRCVPISNHLYFYWYRQILGQKVEFLVSFYNNEISEKSEIFDDQFSVERPDGSNFTLKIRSTKLEDSAMYFCTSSPLSGGDLYNEQFFGPGTRLTVL.

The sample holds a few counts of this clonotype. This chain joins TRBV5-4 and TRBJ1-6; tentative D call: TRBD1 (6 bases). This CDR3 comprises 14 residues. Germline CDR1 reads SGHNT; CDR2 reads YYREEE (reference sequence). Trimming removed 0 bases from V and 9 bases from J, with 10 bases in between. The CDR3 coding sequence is TGTGCCAGCAGCTTGGCAGGGGTTAGTTCACCCCTCCACTTT. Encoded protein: CASSLAGVSSPLHF.